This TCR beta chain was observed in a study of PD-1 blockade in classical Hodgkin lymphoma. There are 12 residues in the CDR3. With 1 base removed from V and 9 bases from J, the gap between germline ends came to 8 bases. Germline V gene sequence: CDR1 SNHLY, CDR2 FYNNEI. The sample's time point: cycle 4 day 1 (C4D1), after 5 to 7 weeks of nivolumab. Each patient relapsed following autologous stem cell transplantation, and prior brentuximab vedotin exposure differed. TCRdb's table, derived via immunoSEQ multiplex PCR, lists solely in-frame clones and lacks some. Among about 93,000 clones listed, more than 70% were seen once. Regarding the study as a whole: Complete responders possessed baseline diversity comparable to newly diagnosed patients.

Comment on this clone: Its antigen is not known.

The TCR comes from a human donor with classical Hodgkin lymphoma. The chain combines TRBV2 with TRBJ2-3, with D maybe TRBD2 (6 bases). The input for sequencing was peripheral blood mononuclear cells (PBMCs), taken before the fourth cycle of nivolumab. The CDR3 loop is CASSEGAGTQYF. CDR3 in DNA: TGTGCCAGCAGTGAAGGGGCGGGGACGCAGTATTTT.